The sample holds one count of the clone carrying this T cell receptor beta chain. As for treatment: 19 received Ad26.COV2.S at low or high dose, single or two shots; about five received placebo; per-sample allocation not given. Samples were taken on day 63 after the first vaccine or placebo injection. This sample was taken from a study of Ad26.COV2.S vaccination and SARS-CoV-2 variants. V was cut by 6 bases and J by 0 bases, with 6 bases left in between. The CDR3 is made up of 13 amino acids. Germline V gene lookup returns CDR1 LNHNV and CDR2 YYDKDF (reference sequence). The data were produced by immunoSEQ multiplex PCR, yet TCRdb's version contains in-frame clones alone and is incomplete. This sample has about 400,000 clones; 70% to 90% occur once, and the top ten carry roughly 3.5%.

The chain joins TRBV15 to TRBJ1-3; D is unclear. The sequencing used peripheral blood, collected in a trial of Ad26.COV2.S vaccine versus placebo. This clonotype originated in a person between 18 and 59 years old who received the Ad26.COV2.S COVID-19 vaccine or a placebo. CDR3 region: CATRAFSGNTIYF. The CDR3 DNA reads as TGTGCCACCAGGGCTTTCTCTGGAAACACCATATATTTT.